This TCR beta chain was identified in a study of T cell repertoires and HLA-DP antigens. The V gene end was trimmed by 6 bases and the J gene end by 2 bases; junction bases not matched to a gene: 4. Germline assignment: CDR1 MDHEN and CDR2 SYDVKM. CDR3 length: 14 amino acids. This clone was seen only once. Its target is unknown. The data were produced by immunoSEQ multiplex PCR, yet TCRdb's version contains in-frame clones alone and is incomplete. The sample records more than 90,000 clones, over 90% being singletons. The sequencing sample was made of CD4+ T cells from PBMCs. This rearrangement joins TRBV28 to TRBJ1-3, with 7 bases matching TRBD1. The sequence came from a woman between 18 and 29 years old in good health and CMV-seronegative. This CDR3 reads CASSQGGAGNTIYF. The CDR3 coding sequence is TGTGCCAGCAGCCAGGGGGGCGCTGGAAACACCATATATTTT.